These 21 T cell receptor beta chains share one sample of origin, sequenced in a study of T cell responses to AZD1222 COVID-19 vaccine. Measured with immunoSEQ multiplex PCR; TCRdb has only the in-frame clones, and not every one. The data hold about 97,000 clones, with 75% to 90% observed a single time. Sequenced here: peripheral blood, sampled on day 0 of AZD1222 vaccination. The source of these receptors is an adult in good health.

The chain joins TRBV11-3 to TRBJ2-3; D is perhaps TRBD1 or TRBD2 (5 bases each). CDR1 and CDR2 from the germline V gene are SGHNT and YENEEA. The CDR3 has 15 amino acids. Trimming took off 2 bases at V and 5 bases at J, with 14 bases between the two ends. Here the CDR3 DNA reads TGTGCCAGCAGCTTAAGGGGTGGGAGTGGAGATACGCAGTATTTT. Protein product: CASSLRGGSGDTQYF.

V usage is TRBV5-6 and J usage is TRBJ1-2, with 8 positions matching TRBD1. The CDR3 loop spans 19 amino acids. Per germline, CDR1 SGHDT and CDR2 YYEEEE. Unmatched junction bases numbered 17, after V lost 0 bases and J lost 4 bases. CDR3 sequence: CASSLGRQGAFRSRYGYTF. The CDR3 DNA follows: TGTGCCAGCAGCTTGGGACGTCAGGGGGCATTCAGATCTCGCTATGGCTACACCTTC.

The chain links TRBV7-2 to TRBJ2-2; D unclear. The CDR3 runs 16 residues. Trimming stripped 1 base from V and 1 base from J, with 10 bases between. Germline V lookup: CDR1 SGHTA, CDR2 FQGNSA. As DNA, the CDR3 is TGTGCCAGCAGCTTAGATGGGCAGCGGAACACCGGGGAGCTGTTTTTT. Encoded protein: CASSLDGQRNTGELFF. The full variable domain, in which reference TRBV7-2 and TRBJ2-2 provide the parts outside the CDR3, is GAGVSQSPSNKVTEKGKDVELRCDPISGHTALYWYRQSLGQGLEFLIYFQGNSAPDKSGLPSDRFSAERTGGSVSTLTIQRTQQEDSAVYLCASSLDGQRNTGELFFGEGSRLTVL.

The chain has TRBV4-3 and TRBJ1-2, with D possibly TRBD1 on 5 matching bases. V was clipped by 0 bases and J by 7 bases, with 12 bases between them. The CDR3 length is 14 residues. CDR1 and CDR2 (germline): LGHNA, YSLEER. The CDR3 sequence is CASSQDSGGPGYTF. DNA of the CDR3: TGCGCCAGCAGCCAAGATAGTGGGGGTCCTGGCTACACCTTC.

The V gene is TRBV28, the J gene TRBJ1-5, with TRBD1 matching 10 bases. The CDR3 covers 13 residues. Germline-derived CDR1 and CDR2 are MDHEN and SYDVKM. Trimming at V came to 8 bases and at J to 2 bases, leaving 0 bases not matched to a gene. The CDR3 loop reads CASGTGGNQPQHF. The CDR3 DNA reads as TGTGCCAGCGGGACAGGGGGCAATCAGCCCCAGCATTTT. The full variable domain, in which reference TRBV28 and TRBJ1-5 provide the parts outside the CDR3, is DVKVTQSSRYLVKRTGEKVFLECVQDMDHENMFWYRQDPGLGLRLIYFSYDVKMKEKGDIPEGYSVSREKKERFSLILESASTNQTSMYLCASGTGGNQPQHFGDGTRLSIL.

The chain combines TRBV30 with TRBJ2-1; D gene unclear. This CDR3 contains 14 residues. Germline V lookup: CDR1 GTSNPN, CDR2 SVGIG (reference sequence). V was shortened by 0 bases and J by 5 bases, with 11 bases between the two germline ends. The chain's CDR3 is CAWSVLPADNEQFF. DNA for the CDR3: TGTGCCTGGAGTGTACTCCCCGCGGACAATGAGCAGTTCTTC.

This rearrangement joins TRBV14 to TRBJ2-7, with D perhaps TRBD1 (6 bases). The CDR3 covers 12 residues. From germline, CDR1 is SGHDN and CDR2 FVKESK. V was pared by 3 bases and J by 3 bases, with 6 bases between. CDR3 loop: CASSQGHYEQYF. The CDR3 DNA reads TGTGCCAGCAGCCAGGGACACTACGAGCAGTACTTC.

This clone was counted once. This chain connects TRBV6-5 to TRBJ1-4, with 8 bases matching TRBD1. Germline V gene lookup returns CDR1 MNHEY and CDR2 SVGAGI. CDR3 length: 15 amino acids. V lost 5 bases, J lost 6 bases, and 8 bases stayed unmatched. The DNA of the CDR3 is TGTGCCAGCAGTAGTCCGAAGACAGGGGATGAAAAACTGTTTTTT. Translation: CASSSPKTGDEKLFF.

V gene TRBV18 combines with J gene TRBJ2-1; the D gene is possibly TRBD2 (6 bases). The CDR3 covers 15 residues. The V gene lost 6 bases and the J gene lost 1 base, with 13 bases spanning the gap. Germline CDR1 reads KGHSH; CDR2 reads LQKENI. CDR3 sequence reads: CASSPTSESYNEQFF. DNA for the CDR3: TGTGCCAGCTCCCCGACTAGTGAGTCCTACAATGAGCAGTTCTTC.

In this sample, this clone turned up a few times. V gene TRBV7-9 combines with J gene TRBJ1-1; D is unresolved. Germline V gene data show CDR1 as SEHNR and CDR2 as FQNEAQ (reference sequence). CDR3 length equals 13 residues. Trimming shortened V by 1 base and J by 1 base, and 4 bases separated the two germline ends. The CDR3 loop reads CASSLEGNTEAFF. The CDR3 DNA is TGTGCCAGCAGCTTAGAAGGGAACACTGAAGCTTTCTTT.

The chain joins TRBV5-1 to TRBJ1-5; D might be TRBD1 (6 bases). This CDR3 has 13 residues. Germline-derived CDR1 and CDR2 are SGHRS and YFSETQ. V was clipped by 4 bases and J by 7 bases, with 12 bases between them. CDR3 region: CASSVEGGQPQHF. CDR3 bases: TGCGCCAGCAGCGTAGAGGGGGGGCAGCCCCAGCATTTT.

The chain is built from TRBV5-1 and TRBJ1-4; the match to TRBD1 covers 9 bases. CDR3 length: 14 residues. V gave up 3 bases and J gave up 5 bases; unmatched junction bases: 2. Per the germline V gene, CDR1 is SGHRS and CDR2 is YFSETQ. The CDR3 sequence is CASSSGTGNEKLFF. CDR3 bases: TGCGCCAGCAGCTCCGGGACAGGGAATGAAAAACTGTTTTTT.

This clone was counted once. The chain links TRBV5-1 to TRBJ2-5, with 7 bases identical to TRBD1. V lost 2 bases and J lost 5; bases outside the gene matches: 6. The CDR3 sequence is 14 residues long. CDR1 and CDR2 from the germline V gene are SGHRS and YFSETQ. The DNA for the CDR3 is TGCGCCAGCAGCTTTACAGGGGATAGGGAGACCCAGTACTTC. This encodes CASSFTGDRETQYF.

The V and J genes are TRBV6-6 and TRBJ2-7, with 10 bases identical to TRBD2. There are 14 residues in the CDR3. The junction had 9 bases not matched to a gene; V was cut back by 7 bases and J by 6 bases. The germline gives CDR1 MNHNY, CDR2 SVGAGI (reference sequence). CDR3 nucleotide sequence: TGTGCCAGCACCCCATGGGCTAGCGGGAGCGAGCAGTACTTC. It translates to CASTPWASGSEQYF.

V usage is TRBV7-2 and J usage is TRBJ1-5; D is possibly TRBD1 (5 bases). The V gene lost 1 base and the J gene lost 2 bases, with 9 bases spanning the gap. The CDR3 runs to 15 residues. Germline CDR1 is SGHTA and CDR2 is FQGNSA. This chain's CDR3 is CASSLVGVGNQPQHF. DNA of the CDR3: TGTGCCAGCAGCTTAGTAGGGGTTGGCAATCAGCCCCAGCATTTT.

The gene calls are TRBV7-3 and TRBJ1-3; no firm D call. The germline V gene has CDR1 SGHTA and CDR2 FQGTGA. This CDR3 contains 13 residues. Trimming pared 4 bases from V and 3 bases from J, leaving 7 bases between. CDR3: CASSSQSGNTIYF. CDR3 DNA sequence: TGTGCCAGCAGCTCCCAGAGTGGAAACACCATATATTTT.

The chain combines TRBV2 with TRBJ1-5; unclear D gene. Trimming removed 9 bases from V and 0 bases from J, with 9 bases in between. This CDR3 has 13 residues. CDR1 and CDR2 (germline): SNHLY, FYNNEI. The CDR3 DNA follows: TGTGCCAGTATGGGGTATAGCAATCAGCCCCAGCATTTT. The encoded protein is CASMGYSNQPQHF.

J is TRBJ1-2 and V is TRBV13, with 7 bases identical to TRBD1. Germline loops: CDR1 PRHDT, CDR2 FYEKMQ (reference sequence). With 0 bases clipped from V and 5 bases from J, the junction kept 3 bases outside the gene matches. The CDR3 contains 14 residues. In nucleotides, the CDR3 is TGTGCCAGCAGCTTAGGGACAGGGAGATATGGCTACACCTTC. Its protein product is CASSLGTGRYGYTF.

The chain has TRBV2 and TRBJ1-3; unclear D gene. V lost 2 bases to trimming and J lost 0 bases, with 5 bases between them. CDR1 is SNHLY, CDR2 FYNNEI, per germline. There are 14 residues in the CDR3. The CDR3 DNA reads as TGTGCCAGCAGTGAAAGAGTCTCTGGAAACACCATATATTTT. Translated: CASSERVSGNTIYF.

The chain employs TRBV5-1 and TRBJ2-7; 11 nucleotides align to TRBD1. V trimming: 1 base; J trimming: 7 bases; junction bases outside the gene matches: 7. Germline loops: CDR1 SGHRS, CDR2 YFSETQ. The CDR3 totals 15 residues. CDR3 in DNA: TGCGCCAGCAGCTTGACAGGGACAGGGGGTCCGGAGCAGTACTTC. The encoded protein is CASSLTGTGGPEQYF.

The rearrangement uses TRBV7-2 and TRBJ1-1, with no clear D. Trimming removed 4 bases at V and 2 bases at J, with 11 bases between. Germline-derived CDR1 and CDR2 are SGHTA and FQGNSA. The CDR3 sequence is 14 residues long. The CDR3 protein is CASSSLLGNTEAFF. CDR3 coding DNA: TGTGCCAGCAGCTCTTTGTTAGGCAACACTGAAGCTTTCTTT.